This note documents a single TCR beta chain sequence. Its antigen has not been determined. It has no much larger one-base neighbor in the sample; base qualities were not kept. Taken with the paper, the label for time point translates to: cycle 1 day 1 (C1D1), immediately before nivolumab initiation. Every trial patient had relapsed following autologous stem cell transplantation, and prior brentuximab vedotin exposure was what differed among cohorts A, B and C. The trial cohort comprised roughly 50 patients with relapsed/refractory classical Hodgkin lymphoma whose best overall responses were complete response, partial response or progressive disease. In the multi-cohort phase II CheckMate 205 trial, trial patients received single-agent nivolumab. An independent review committee assessed best overall response by applying the 2007 International Working Group response criteria. PBMCs from the trial were collected at three points: immediately before nivolumab initiation (C1D1), and during therapy at cycle 2 day 1 and cycle 4 day 1. Peripheral blood was collected in 8 mL Vacutainer Cell Preparation Tubes, from which PBMCs were isolated by centrifugation and then cryopreserved.

The sample comes from a study of PD-1 blockade in classical Hodgkin lymphoma (dated by TCRdb to the early 2020s). About the full investigation: Nivolumab dosing was 3 mg/kg intravenously every 2 weeks, continuing until either disease progression or unacceptable toxicity. The study used TCR beta sequencing and CyTOF to define a peripheral blood immune signature of response to PD-1 blockade in classical Hodgkin lymphoma.

Overall results and qualifications from the work: A significant rise by C4D1 was seen in CD4+ but not CD8+ TCR diversity (p=0.0027 vs p=0.16), with the rise being most apparent in complete responders (p=0.02). Diversity was lower in patients who began nivolumab less than 1 year after ASCT, so these patients were left out of later analyses to avoid confounding by immune reconstitution. Baseline TCR diversity was reported to be lower in newly diagnosed patients than in healthy donors, and even lower in relapsed/refractory patients. Baseline diversity similar to that of newly diagnosed patients was observed in trial patients achieving complete response, whereas significantly lower diversity was observed in partial responders and progressors. The study covered only a single clinical trial cohort, and the causes of the repertoire differences, possibly disease activity or prior therapy, were still not defined.

The CDR3 covers 15 residues, taking in both the cysteine and the phenylalanine. Left in the record is the CDR3 DNA by itself, 45 bases read in frame from the first base. V and J are truncated by 2 bases and 0 bases respectively, leaving an intervening sequence of 14 bases. The germline V gene provides CDR1 SQVTM and CDR2 ANQGSEA. Genomic DNA was extracted with the Qiagen DNeasy kit from unsorted PBMCs and from negatively selected CD4+ and CD8+ fractions. TCR beta CDR3 regions were amplified by immunoSEQ multiplex PCR using primers annealing to V and J segments. A synthetic immune receptor repertoire was used to minimize amplification bias, and any remaining bias was removed computationally after sequencing. The authors processed their data as follows. Custom Python scripts were used to quantify repertoire diversity as the Shannon entropy index. Unsorted, CD4+ and CD8+ repertoires were analyzed separately, except in combined analyses where CD4+ and CD8+ sequences were merged in silico. A clone counted as expanded when the clone's frequency after treatment rose at least 2-fold relative to C1D1, and clones undetected at baseline were given a pseudocount of 0.5. Clones with 0 or 1 copy at C1D1 were defined as singleton clones, while clones with 2 or more copies were defined as non-singleton clones. Clones expanded in unsorted samples were labelled as CD4+, CD8+ or unknown by matching protein sequences in sorted samples from the same patient. Wilcoxon tests on paired samples were used to test diversity changes from C1D1 to C4D1. In its TCRdb copy, this immuneACCESS table keeps in-frame sequences only and misses some clones. Where compared with another copy, unresolved V genes explain less than half of these, and the others have no known cause. Clonal size and the V and J genes are those of that table, whereas D and trimming came from the DNA. Across this sample there are about 46,000 clones, with approximately 70% seen only once. Approximately 10% of the sample is held by the ten biggest clonotypes.

The origin of this receptor is a human donor with classical Hodgkin lymphoma. The sample consisted of peripheral blood mononuclear cells (PBMCs), taken at baseline. This receptor chain uses TRBV29-1 and TRBJ2-7; no D gene call is confident. The CDR3 has the sequence CSVEIWASSSYEQYF. The DNA is as follows: TGCAGCGTTGAAATCTGGGCTTCCAGCTCCTACGAGCAGTACTTC.